This TCR beta chain came from a study of long-term antiretroviral therapy in people with HIV. Study-wide context: The earliest samples came about a decade before the 2015 immediate-ART recommendation.

Researchers report immunoSEQ v3.0 was run at survey level. Profiled with immunoSEQ multiplex PCR; TCRdb holds only in-frame clones, not every one. The sample carries 12,000 or so clones, about 68% recorded once. V lost 2 bases, J lost 4 bases, and 9 bases lay in between. This CDR3 spans 14 amino acids. Per germline, CDR1 MNHNS and CDR2 SASEGT. This rearrangement joins TRBV6-1 to TRBJ1-5, with D possibly being TRBD1 (6 bases). Sample: unsorted PBMCs, taken 3.1 years before starting antiretroviral therapy. This clonotype was obtained from a man aged 35 to 55 with HIV. As DNA, the CDR3 is TGTGCCAGCAGTGAACTCGGGACAAATCAGCCCCAGCATTTT. As protein: CASSELGTNQPQHF.